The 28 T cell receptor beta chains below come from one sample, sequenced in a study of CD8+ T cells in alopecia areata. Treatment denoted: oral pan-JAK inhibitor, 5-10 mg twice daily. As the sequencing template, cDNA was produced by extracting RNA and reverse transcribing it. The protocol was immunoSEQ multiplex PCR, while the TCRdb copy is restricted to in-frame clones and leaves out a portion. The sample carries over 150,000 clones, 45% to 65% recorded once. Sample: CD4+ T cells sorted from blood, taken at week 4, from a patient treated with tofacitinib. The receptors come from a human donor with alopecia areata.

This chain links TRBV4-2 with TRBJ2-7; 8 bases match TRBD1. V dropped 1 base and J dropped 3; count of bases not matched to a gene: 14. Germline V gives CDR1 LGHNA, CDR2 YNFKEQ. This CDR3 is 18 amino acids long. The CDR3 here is CASSQGTSGTGYYYEQYF. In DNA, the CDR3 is TGTGCCAGCAGCCAAGGAACGTCCGGGACAGGTTATTACTACGAGCAGTACTTC.

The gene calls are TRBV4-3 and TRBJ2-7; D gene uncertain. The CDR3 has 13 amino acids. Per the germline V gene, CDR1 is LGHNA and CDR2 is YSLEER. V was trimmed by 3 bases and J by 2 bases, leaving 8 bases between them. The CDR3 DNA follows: TGCGCCAGCAGCCAGAGAAGAACCTACGAGCAGTACTTC. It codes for CASSQRRTYEQYF.

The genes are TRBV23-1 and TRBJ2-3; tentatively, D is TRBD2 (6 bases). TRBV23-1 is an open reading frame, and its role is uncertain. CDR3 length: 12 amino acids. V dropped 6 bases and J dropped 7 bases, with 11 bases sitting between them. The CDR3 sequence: CASSREKYTQYF. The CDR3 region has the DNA TGCGCCAGCAGCCGGGAGAAATATACGCAGTATTTT.

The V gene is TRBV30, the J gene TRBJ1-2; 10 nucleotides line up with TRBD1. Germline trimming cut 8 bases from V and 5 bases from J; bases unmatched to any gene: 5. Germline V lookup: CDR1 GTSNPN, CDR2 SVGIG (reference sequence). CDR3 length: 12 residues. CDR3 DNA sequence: TGTGCCGGGACAGGGGAGGGGTATGGCTACACCTTC. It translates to CAGTGEGYGYTF.

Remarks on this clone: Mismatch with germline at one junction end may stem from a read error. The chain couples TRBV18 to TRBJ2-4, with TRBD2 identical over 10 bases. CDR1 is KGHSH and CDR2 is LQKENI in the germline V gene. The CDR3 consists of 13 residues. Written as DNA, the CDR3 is TGTGCCAGCTCACCACCGGGACTAGCGCCAACCGCCTTC. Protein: CASSPPGLAPTAF.

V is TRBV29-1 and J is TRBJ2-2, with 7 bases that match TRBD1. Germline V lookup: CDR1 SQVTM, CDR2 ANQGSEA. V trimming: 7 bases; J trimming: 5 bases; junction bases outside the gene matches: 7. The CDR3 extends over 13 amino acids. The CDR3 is CSASTGRTGELFF. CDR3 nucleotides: TGCAGCGCATCGACAGGGCGGACCGGGGAGCTGTTTTTT.

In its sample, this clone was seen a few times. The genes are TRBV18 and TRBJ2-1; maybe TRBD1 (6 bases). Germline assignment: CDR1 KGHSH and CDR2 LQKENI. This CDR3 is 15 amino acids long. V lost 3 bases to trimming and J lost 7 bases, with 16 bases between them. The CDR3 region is CASSPRTALANEQFF. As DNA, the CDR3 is TGTGCCAGCTCACCCCGGACAGCTCTCGCGAATGAGCAGTTCTTC. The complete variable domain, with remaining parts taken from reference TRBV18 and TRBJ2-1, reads NAGVMQNPRHLVRRRGQEARLRCSPMKGHSHVYWYRQLPEEGLKFMVYLQKENIIDESGMPKERFSAEFPKEGPSILRIQQVVRGDSAAYFCASSPRTALANEQFFGPGTRLTVL.

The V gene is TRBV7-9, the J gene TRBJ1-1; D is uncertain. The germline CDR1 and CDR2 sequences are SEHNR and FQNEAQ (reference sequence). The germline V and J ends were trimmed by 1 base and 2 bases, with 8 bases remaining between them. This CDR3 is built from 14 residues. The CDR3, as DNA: TGTGCCAGCAGCTTAGAATCGGGAAACACTGAAGCTTTCTTT. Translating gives CASSLESGNTEAFF.

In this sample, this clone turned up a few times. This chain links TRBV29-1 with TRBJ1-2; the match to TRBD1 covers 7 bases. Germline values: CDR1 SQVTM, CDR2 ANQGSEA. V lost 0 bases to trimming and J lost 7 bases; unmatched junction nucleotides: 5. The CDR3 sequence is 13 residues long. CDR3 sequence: CSVEDGTALGYTF. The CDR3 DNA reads TGCAGCGTTGAAGACGGGACAGCACTTGGCTACACCTTC. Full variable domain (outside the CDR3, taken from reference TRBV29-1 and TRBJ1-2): SAVISQKPSRDICQRGTSLTIQCQVDSQVTMMFWYRQQPGQSLTLIATANQGSEATYESGFVIDKFPISRPNLTFSTLTVSNMSPEDSSIYLCSVEDGTALGYTFGSGTRLTVV.

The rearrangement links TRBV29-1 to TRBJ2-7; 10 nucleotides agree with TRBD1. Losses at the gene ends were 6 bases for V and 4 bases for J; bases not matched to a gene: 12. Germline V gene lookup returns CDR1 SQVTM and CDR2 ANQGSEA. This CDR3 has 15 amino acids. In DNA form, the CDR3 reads TGCAGCGTCAAGGGGAGAAGACAGGGGGCGTACGAGCAGTACTTC. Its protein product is CSVKGRRQGAYEQYF.

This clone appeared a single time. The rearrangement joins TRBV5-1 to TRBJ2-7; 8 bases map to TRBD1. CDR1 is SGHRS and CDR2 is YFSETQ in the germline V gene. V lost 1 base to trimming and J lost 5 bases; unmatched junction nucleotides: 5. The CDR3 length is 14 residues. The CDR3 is CASSLYRDRNEQYF. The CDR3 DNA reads TGCGCCAGCAGCTTGTATCGGGACAGGAACGAGCAGTACTTC. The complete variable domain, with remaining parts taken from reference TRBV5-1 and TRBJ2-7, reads KAGVTQTPRYLIKTRGQQVTLSCSPISGHRSVSWYQQTPGQGLQFLFEYFSETQRNKGNFPGRFSGRQFSNSRSEMNVSTLELGDSALYLCASSLYRDRNEQYFGPGTRLTVT.

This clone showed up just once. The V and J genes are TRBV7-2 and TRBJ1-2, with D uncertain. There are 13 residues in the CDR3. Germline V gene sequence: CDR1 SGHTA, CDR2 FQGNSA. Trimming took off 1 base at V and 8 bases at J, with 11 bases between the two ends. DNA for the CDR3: TGTGCCAGCAGCTTAGTGGGAGATGGCGGCTACACCTTC. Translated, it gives CASSLVGDGGYTF.

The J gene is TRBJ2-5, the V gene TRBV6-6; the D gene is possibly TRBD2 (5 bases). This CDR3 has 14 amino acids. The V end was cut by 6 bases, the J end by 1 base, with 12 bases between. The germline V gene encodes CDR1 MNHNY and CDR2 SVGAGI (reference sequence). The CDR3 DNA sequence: TGTGCCAGCAGCGGAGGCGGGTCCCAAGAGACCCAGTACTTC. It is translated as CASSGGGSQETQYF.

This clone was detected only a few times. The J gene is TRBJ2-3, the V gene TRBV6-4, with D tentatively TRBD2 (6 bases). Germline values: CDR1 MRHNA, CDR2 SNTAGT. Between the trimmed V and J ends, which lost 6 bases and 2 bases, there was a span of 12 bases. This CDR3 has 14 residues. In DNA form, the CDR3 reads TGTGCCAGCAGAGCGGGCCTTGACACAGATACGCAGTATTTT. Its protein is CASRAGLDTDTQYF.

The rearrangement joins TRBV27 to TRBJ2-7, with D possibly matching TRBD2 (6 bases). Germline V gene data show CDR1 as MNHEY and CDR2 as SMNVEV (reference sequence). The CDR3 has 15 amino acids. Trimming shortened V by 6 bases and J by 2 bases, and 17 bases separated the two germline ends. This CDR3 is CASSLGLSLTYEQYF. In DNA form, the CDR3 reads TGTGCCAGCAGCCTGGGACTTTCTCTTACCTACGAGCAGTACTTC.

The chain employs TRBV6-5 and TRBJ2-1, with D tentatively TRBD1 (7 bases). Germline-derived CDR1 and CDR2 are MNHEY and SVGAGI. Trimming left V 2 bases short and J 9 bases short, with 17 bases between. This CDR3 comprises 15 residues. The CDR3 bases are TGTGCCAGCAGTTACCCGACAGGGAGGAATAGTGAGCAGTTCTTC. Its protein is CASSYPTGRNSEQFF.

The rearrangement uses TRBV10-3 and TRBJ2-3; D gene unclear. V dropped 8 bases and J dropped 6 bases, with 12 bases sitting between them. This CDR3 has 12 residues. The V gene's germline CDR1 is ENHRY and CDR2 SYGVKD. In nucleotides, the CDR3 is TGTGCCATCGGAGTGGTGAGGGATACGCAGTATTTT. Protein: CAIGVVRDTQYF.

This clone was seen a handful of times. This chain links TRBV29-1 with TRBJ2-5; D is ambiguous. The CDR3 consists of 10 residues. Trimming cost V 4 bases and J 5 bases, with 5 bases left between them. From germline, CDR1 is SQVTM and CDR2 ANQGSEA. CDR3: CSVAPETQYF. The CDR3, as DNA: TGCAGCGTTGCGCCGGAGACCCAGTACTTC.

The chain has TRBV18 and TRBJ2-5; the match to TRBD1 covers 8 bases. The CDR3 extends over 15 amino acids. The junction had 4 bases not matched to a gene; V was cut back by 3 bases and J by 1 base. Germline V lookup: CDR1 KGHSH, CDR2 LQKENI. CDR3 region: CASSPGQGGQETQYF. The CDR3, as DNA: TGTGCCAGCTCACCCGGACAGGGAGGCCAAGAGACCCAGTACTTC.

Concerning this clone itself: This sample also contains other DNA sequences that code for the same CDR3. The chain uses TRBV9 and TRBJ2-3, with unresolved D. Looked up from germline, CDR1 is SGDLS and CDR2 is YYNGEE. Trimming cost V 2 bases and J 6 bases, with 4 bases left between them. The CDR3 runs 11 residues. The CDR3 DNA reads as TGTGCCAGCAGCGTCGGCGATACGCAGTATTTT. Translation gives CASSVGDTQYF.

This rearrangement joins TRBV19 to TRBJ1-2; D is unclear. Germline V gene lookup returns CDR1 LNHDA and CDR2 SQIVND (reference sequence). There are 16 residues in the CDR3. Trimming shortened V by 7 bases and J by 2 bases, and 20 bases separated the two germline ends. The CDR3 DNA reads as TGTGCCAGTACGAAGGGTGCGGTTGGCGGCAACTATGGCTACACCTTC. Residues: CASTKGAVGGNYGYTF.

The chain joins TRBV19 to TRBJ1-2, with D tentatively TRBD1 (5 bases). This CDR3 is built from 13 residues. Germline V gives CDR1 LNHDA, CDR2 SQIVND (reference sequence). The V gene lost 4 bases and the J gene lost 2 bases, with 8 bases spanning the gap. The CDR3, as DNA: TGTGCCAGTAGTAAAGGGGTAAACTATGGCTACACCTTC. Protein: CASSKGVNYGYTF.

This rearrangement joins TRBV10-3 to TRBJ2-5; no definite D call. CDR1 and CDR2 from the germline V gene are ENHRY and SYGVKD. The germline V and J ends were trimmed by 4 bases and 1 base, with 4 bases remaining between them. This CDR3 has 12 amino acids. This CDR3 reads CAISGSQETQYF. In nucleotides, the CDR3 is TGTGCCATCAGTGGTAGCCAAGAGACCCAGTACTTC.

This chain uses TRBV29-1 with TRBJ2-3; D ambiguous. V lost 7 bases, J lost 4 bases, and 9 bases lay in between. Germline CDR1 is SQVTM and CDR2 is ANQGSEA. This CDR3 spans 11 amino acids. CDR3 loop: CSASTADTQYF. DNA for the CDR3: TGCAGCGCCTCGACGGCAGATACGCAGTATTTT.

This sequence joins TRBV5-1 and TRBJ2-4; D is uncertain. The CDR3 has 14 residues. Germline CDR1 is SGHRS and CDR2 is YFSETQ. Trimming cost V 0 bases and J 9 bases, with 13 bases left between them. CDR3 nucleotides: TGCGCCAGCAGCTTGGATCGGGTCTTTGGCATTCAGTACTTC. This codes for CASSLDRVFGIQYF.

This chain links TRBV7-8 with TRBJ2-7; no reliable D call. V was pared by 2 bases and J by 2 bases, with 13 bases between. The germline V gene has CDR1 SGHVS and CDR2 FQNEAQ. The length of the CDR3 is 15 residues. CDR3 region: CASSLPHYNPYEQYF. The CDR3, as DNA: TGTGCCAGCAGCTTACCCCATTACAACCCCTACGAGCAGTACTTC.

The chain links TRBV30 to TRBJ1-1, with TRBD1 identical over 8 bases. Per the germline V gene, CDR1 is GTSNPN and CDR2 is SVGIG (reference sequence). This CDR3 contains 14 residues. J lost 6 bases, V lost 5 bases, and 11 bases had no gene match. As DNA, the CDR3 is TGTGCCTGGGGTTTGGGACAGGTGTTCTCTGAAGCTTTCTTT. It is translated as CAWGLGQVFSEAFF.

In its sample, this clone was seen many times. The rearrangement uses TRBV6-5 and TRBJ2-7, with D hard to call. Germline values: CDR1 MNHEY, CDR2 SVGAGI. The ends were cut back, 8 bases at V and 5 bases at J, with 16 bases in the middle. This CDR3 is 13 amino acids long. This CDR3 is CASSSSGPHEQYF. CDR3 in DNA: TGTGCCAGCTCCTCTTCGGGCCCCCACGAGCAGTACTTC.